These 10 T cell receptor beta chains share one sample of origin, sequenced in a study of blood T cell repertoires in COVID-19. Sequencing used immunoSEQ multiplex PCR; TCRdb keeps in-frame clones, though not all of them. The data show 200,000 to 300,000 clones, with 75% to 85% seen just once and 4.7% held by the top ten. The sample taken for sequencing was peripheral blood. These receptors all come from a woman aged 70-85 years with acute or convalescent COVID-19.

The chain combines TRBV28 with TRBJ1-6; possible D gene TRBD1, 6 bases. CDR1 is MDHEN and CDR2 is SYDVKM in the germline V gene. This CDR3 contains 16 residues. V was cut by 6 bases and J by 0 bases, with 12 bases left in between. The CDR3 DNA is TGTGCCAGCAGAAGTACAGGGAGCTCCTATAATTCACCCCTCCACTTT. This encodes CASRSTGSSYNSPLHF.

The chain joins TRBV6-4 to TRBJ2-1; tentatively, D is TRBD2 (7 bases). From germline, CDR1 is MRHNA and CDR2 SNTAGT. V lost 7 bases and J 4 bases, leaving 14 bases between the germline ends. The CDR3 totals 14 residues. For the CDR3, the DNA is TGTGCCAGCACACCCCGGGGGGCGTACAATGAGCAGTTCTTC. This gives the protein CASTPRGAYNEQFF.

The rearrangement joins TRBV3-1 (or the pseudogene TRBV3-2) to TRBJ2-1, with TRBD2 matching over 8 bases. V shed 4 bases, J shed 12 bases, and the junction held 8 bases outside the gene matches. The CDR3 totals 13 residues. In germline, CDR1 is LGHDT, CDR2 YNNKEL (reference sequence). The CDR3 DNA reads TGTGCCAGCAGCCCGTACGCGGGACTAGGGCAGTTCTTC. Translated, it gives CASSPYAGLGQFF.

Turning to this clone: The sample carries other DNA sequences with the same CDR3. The V call is TRBV7-2, the J call TRBJ1-6, with D uncertain. The V end was cut by 1 base, the J end by 7 bases, with 8 bases between. The CDR3 contains 14 residues. Germline V gene lookup returns CDR1 SGHTA and CDR2 FQGNSA. The CDR3 coding sequence is TGTGCCAGCAGCTTAGAGTCACAGAATTCACCCCTCCACTTT. This codes for CASSLESQNSPLHF.

The chain joins TRBV7-8 to TRBJ2-7; 9 bases fit TRBD2. The V gene end was trimmed by 1 base and the J gene end by 2 bases; junction bases not matched to a gene: 0. This CDR3 comprises 14 residues. The germline CDR1 and CDR2 sequences are SGHVS and FQNEAQ. DNA for the CDR3: TGTGCCAGCAGCTTAGGGACTAGCGCCTACGAGCAGTACTTC. This encodes CASSLGTSAYEQYF.

V gene TRBV5-4 combines with J gene TRBJ2-5; 8 positions agree with TRBD2. This CDR3 is 14 amino acids long. Germline CDR1 is SGHNT and CDR2 is YYREEE (reference sequence). The junction had 5 bases not matched to a gene; V was cut back by 4 bases and J by 3 bases. The CDR3 is CASSREAGEETQYF. The CDR3 DNA reads TGTGCCAGCAGCCGGGAAGCGGGGGAAGAGACCCAGTACTTC. Combining the CDR3 with reference TRBV5-4 and TRBJ2-5 gives the whole variable domain ETGVTQSPTHLIKTRGQQVTLRCSSQSGHNTVSWYQQALGQGPQFIFQYYREEENGRGNFPPRFSGLQFPNYSSELNVNALELDDSALYLCASSREAGEETQYFGPGTRLLVL.

This rearrangement joins TRBV4-1 to TRBJ2-1; 9 positions agree with TRBD2. After removal of 1 base from V and 6 bases from J, the junction contained 7 bases not matched to a gene. CDR1 and CDR2 (germline): MGHRA, YSYEKL. The length of the CDR3 is 16 residues. CDR3 nucleotides: TGCGCCAGCAGCCAAGGCGCTAGCGGGGTGGCCAATGAGCAGTTCTTC. The encoded protein is CASSQGASGVANEQFF.

The genes are TRBV7-9 and TRBJ2-1; 7 nucleotides line up with TRBD2. CDR1 and CDR2 from the germline V gene are SEHNR and FQNEAQ (reference sequence). Trimming took 4 bases from V and 1 from J; bases not matched to a gene: 4. This CDR3 has 15 residues. The CDR3 bases are TGTGCCAGCAGCTCGGTCGGGGGGTCCTACAATGAGCAGTTCTTC. Translated, it gives CASSSVGGSYNEQFF. Full variable domain (remainder filled in from reference TRBV7-9 and TRBJ2-1): DTGVSQNPRHKITKRGQNVTFRCDPISEHNRLYWYRQTLGQGPEFLTYFQNEAQLEKSRLLSDRFSAERPKGSFSTLEIQRTEQGDSAMYLCASSSVGGSYNEQFFGPGTRLTVL.

This chain links TRBV2 with TRBJ2-7; 8 bases line up with TRBD2. Losses at the gene ends were 4 bases for V and 0 bases for J; bases not matched to a gene: 5. The CDR3 runs 15 residues. Germline V gives CDR1 SNHLY, CDR2 FYNNEI. For the CDR3, the DNA is TGTGCCAGCAGTGTGTCGGGGGGGTACTCCTACGAGCAGTACTTC. Its translation: CASSVSGGYSYEQYF.

J is TRBJ1-2 and V is TRBV12-3 or TRBV12-4; 7 bases are a match to TRBD1. The V segment lost 6 bases and the J segment 7 bases; nucleotides outside the gene matches: 8. This CDR3 has 13 amino acids. CDR3 loop: CASSQGVSGGYTF. In DNA form, the CDR3 reads TGTGCCAGCAGCCAGGGGGTTTCGGGTGGCTACACCTTC.